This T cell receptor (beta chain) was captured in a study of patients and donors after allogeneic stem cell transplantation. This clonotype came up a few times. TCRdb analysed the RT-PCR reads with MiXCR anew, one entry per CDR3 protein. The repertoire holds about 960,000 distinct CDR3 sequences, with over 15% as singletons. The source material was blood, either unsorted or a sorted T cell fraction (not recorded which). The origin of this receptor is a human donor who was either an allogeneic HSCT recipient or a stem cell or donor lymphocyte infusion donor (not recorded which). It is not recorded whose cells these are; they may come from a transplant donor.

The CDR3 DNA follows: TGTGCCAGTAGTATGGACAGGGGGCGCGTTTGGCAGCCCCAGCATTTT. Protein product: CASSMDRGRVWQPQHF. The J gene is TRBJ1-5, the V gene TRBV19; 11 positions match TRBD1. With V trimmed by 3 bases and J by 7 bases, 8 bases remained unmatched. Germline assignment: CDR1 LNHDA and CDR2 SQIVND (reference sequence). This CDR3 comprises 16 residues.